The 25 T cell receptor beta chains given below trace back to one sample, sequenced in a study of blood T cells in healthy people across ages. The authors ran a second PCR of 7 to 11 cycles using a sample-barcoded 5' primer and a J-beta primer mix. TCRdb passed the 5' RACE reads through MiXCR, listing each CDR3 protein once. The repertoire includes about 1.5 million distinct CDR3 sequences, roughly two fifths of them detected once, and about 4.1% sits in the top ten. The specimen was blood. These receptor sequences come from a woman in her late teens or twenties in good health.

The chain carries TRBV2 and TRBJ1-2; 8 bases are shared with TRBD1. The CDR3 sequence is 17 residues long. The junction had 13 bases not matched to a gene; V was cut back by 6 bases and J by 1 base. Germline values: CDR1 SNHLY, CDR2 FYNNEI. CDR3 nucleotides: TGTGCCAGCAGGGGAGAGTCCGGGACAGGCTTTAACTATGGCTACACCTTC. Its protein is CASRGESGTGFNYGYTF.

The chain uses TRBV28 and TRBJ2-1; 7 bases map to TRBD1. V was pared by 2 bases and J by 9 bases, with 13 bases of the junction left unmatched. The CDR3 spans 16 residues. Germline CDR1 MDHEN, CDR2 SYDVKM. The CDR3 region is CASSLAGGGGAIEQFF. The CDR3 nucleotides are TGTGCCAGCAGTTTAGCAGGGGGTGGGGGTGCGATTGAGCAGTTCTTC. Drawing the rest from reference TRBV28 and TRBJ2-1, the complete variable domain is DVKVTQSSRYLVKRTGEKVFLECVQDMDHENMFWYRQDPGLGLRLIYFSYDVKMKEKGDIPEGYSVSREKKERFSLILESASTNQTSMYLCASSLAGGGGAIEQFFGPGTRLTVL.

The chain recombines TRBV6-6 with TRBJ2-1; 7 nucleotides agree with TRBD1. The end of the DNA aligns better with TRBJ2-7, so the J call may be wrong. The CDR3 spans 16 residues. The V gene's germline CDR1 is MNHNY and CDR2 SVGAGI (reference sequence). This CDR3 reads CASSPRQGHSYNEQYF. In nucleotides, the CDR3 is TGTGCCAGCAGTCCCCGACAGGGTCACTCCTACAATGAGCAGTACTTC.

The chain joins TRBV3-1 to TRBJ1-2; D remains ambiguous. Germline V CDR1 and CDR2: LGHDT, YNNKEL (reference sequence). V gave up 4 bases and J gave up 7 bases, with 13 bases separating them. This CDR3 is 13 amino acids long. The CDR3 here is CASSLDWEGGYTF. Written as DNA, the CDR3 is TGTGCCAGCAGCCTAGATTGGGAGGGTGGCTACACCTTC.

About this clonotype itself: One end of the junction varies from germline; a read error may be responsible. The chain has TRBV10-3 and TRBJ1-5; D unclear. The CDR3 has 13 amino acids. Germline assignment: CDR1 ENHRY and CDR2 SYGVKD. CDR3 DNA: TGTACCATCAGTGAGTCGATCGTGGCCGCCCAGCATTTT. Protein product: CTISESIVAAQHF.

This clonotype came up a few times. The V gene is TRBV7-2, the J gene TRBJ2-3, with TRBD2 matching 11 bases. The length of the CDR3 is 16 residues. Looked up from germline, CDR1 is SGHTA and CDR2 is FQGNSA. Trimming at V came to 4 bases and at J to 2 bases, leaving 5 bases not matched to a gene. CDR3 nucleotide sequence: TGTGCCAGCAGCTCGATAGCGGGGGGGTACACAGATACGCAGTATTTT. The encoded protein is CASSSIAGGYTDTQYF.

The chain combines TRBV20-1 with TRBJ1-5; TRBD1 is a possible D gene (6 bases). From germline, CDR1 is DFQATT and CDR2 SNEGSKA (reference sequence). The V end lost 4 bases, the J end lost 1 base, and 8 bases lay between the germline ends. This CDR3 contains 13 residues. The CDR3 sequence is CSATGASNQPQHF. In DNA, the CDR3 is TGCAGTGCTACAGGGGCAAGCAATCAGCCCCAGCATTTT.

The chain employs TRBV5-1 and TRBJ2-2, with D possibly being TRBD2 (6 bases). The V end lost 3 bases, the J end lost 5 bases, and 14 bases lay between the germline ends. Per the germline V gene, CDR1 is SGHRS and CDR2 is YFSETQ. The CDR3 runs to 15 residues. CDR3 DNA sequence: TGCGCCAGCAGCTCGGCCTCTAGCGATACCGGGGAGCTGTTTTTT. It codes for CASSSASSDTGELFF.

This clonotype was counted a few times. The V call is TRBV10-3, the J call TRBJ1-2; the match to TRBD1 covers 8 bases. The length of the CDR3 is 13 residues. Per the germline V gene, CDR1 is ENHRY and CDR2 is SYGVKD. Trimming at V came to 6 bases and at J to 8 bases, leaving 8 bases not matched to a gene. The CDR3, as DNA: TGTGCCATCAGCCGACAGGGGTTGGGGGGCTACACCTTC. Protein: CAISRQGLGGYTF.

The V gene is TRBV7-2, the J gene TRBJ1-6; 7 nucleotides match TRBD1. V was clipped by 5 bases and J by 7 bases; unmatched bases: 8. The CDR3 is 15 amino acids. Germline CDR1 reads SGHTA; CDR2 reads FQGNSA. CDR3 region: CASSQGTAGNSPLHF. In DNA, the CDR3 is TGTGCCAGCAGCCAAGGGACAGCGGGGAATTCACCCCTCCACTTT.

The chain combines TRBV20-1 with TRBJ2-1, with 9 bases fitting TRBD1. V shed 6 bases, J shed 12 bases, and the junction held 9 bases outside the gene matches. The germline V gene has CDR1 DFQATT and CDR2 SNEGSKA (reference sequence). This CDR3 comprises 12 residues. The CDR3 DNA reads as TGCAGTGCCCCCGGGACAGGGATTGGGCAGTTCTTC. This encodes CSAPGTGIGQFF.

This clonotype was counted only a few times. The chain couples TRBV6-2 or TRBV6-3 to TRBJ2-5; 11 nucleotides agree with TRBD2. V lost 0 bases, J lost 3 bases, and 6 bases stayed unmatched. Germline V lookup: CDR1 MNHEY, CDR2 SVGEGT. The CDR3 contains 17 residues. CDR3 nucleotides: TGTGCCAGCAGTTACTCCGCGGGACTAGCGGAGGAAGAGACCCAGTACTTC. As protein: CASSYSAGLAEEETQYF.

V usage is TRBV11-2 and J usage is TRBJ2-7, with D perhaps TRBD1 or TRBD2 (6 bases each). Trimming stripped 3 bases from V and 2 bases from J, with 17 bases between. Germline V gene lookup returns CDR1 SGHAT and CDR2 FQNNGV. The CDR3 extends over 16 amino acids. In DNA form, the CDR3 reads TGTGCCAGCAGCTTGTGGGGCGGGACAAATCCCTACGAGCAGTACTTC. It yields the protein CASSLWGGTNPYEQYF.

This clonotype showed up just a few times. J is TRBJ2-2 and V is TRBV28, with a weak D call TRBD1 (5 bases). CDR3 length equals 15 residues. Trimming cost V 3 bases and J 4 bases, with 12 bases left between them. CDR1 and CDR2 (germline): MDHEN, SYDVKM. The CDR3 nucleotides read TGTGCCAGCAGTTTTAGGACAAAAGGCACCGGGGAGCTGTTTTTT. Protein sequence: CASSFRTKGTGELFF.

The chain is built from TRBV27 and TRBJ2-7, with a possible D match to TRBD2 (5 bases). The CDR3 has 14 amino acids. V lost 7 bases, J lost 0 bases, and 13 bases lay in between. Germline CDR1 is MNHEY and CDR2 is SMNVEV (reference sequence). This chain's CDR3 is CASIFERDSYEQYF. DNA for the CDR3: TGTGCCAGCATTTTTGAACGGGACTCCTACGAGCAGTACTTC.

The chain carries TRBV2 and TRBJ1-2; D unresolved. The CDR3 contains 14 residues. Germline CDR1 is SNHLY and CDR2 is FYNNEI. Trimming removed 6 bases from V and 4 bases from J, with 15 bases in between. In DNA, the CDR3 is TGTGCCAGCAGCTTAAGCCCCTCATTCTATGGCTACACCTTC. Translating gives CASSLSPSFYGYTF.

The chain links TRBV12-3 or TRBV12-4 to TRBJ1-3; 7 nucleotides agree with TRBD1. Germline trimming cut 6 bases from V and 0 bases from J; bases unmatched to any gene: 8. The CDR3 has 16 residues. The CDR3 coding sequence is TGTGCCAGCAGGGGGACAGCGGGGTACTCTGGAAACACCATATATTTT. This encodes CASRGTAGYSGNTIYF.

This clonotype was picked up a small number of times. The gene calls are TRBV20-1 and TRBJ2-5, with TRBD2 identical over 7 bases. This CDR3 has 13 residues. The ends lost 3 bases at V and 5 bases at J; junction bases unmatched: 6. Per the germline V gene, CDR1 is DFQATT and CDR2 is SNEGSKA (reference sequence). The CDR3 region is CSARGRGRETQYF. In DNA form, the CDR3 reads TGCAGTGCTAGGGGGAGGGGACGGGAGACCCAGTACTTC.

Comment on this clonotype: This may arise from a read error, as a much more abundant clone is one base away. The conserved final phenylalanine or tryptophan is absent from the CDR3, which likely points to a read error. The chain has TRBV28 and TRBJ2-3, with a weak D call TRBD2 (6 bases). From germline, CDR1 is MDHEN and CDR2 SYDVKM. Trimming removed 3 bases at V and 1 base at J, with 8 bases between. This CDR3 region has 14 residues. DNA for the CDR3: TGTGCCAGCAGTTTTAGCGGTCGCACAGATACGCAGTATGTT. Translating gives CASSFSGRTDTQYV.

A few counts support this clonotype. The V and J genes are TRBV5-1 and TRBJ2-1, with TRBD1 matching over 7 bases. The germline V gene encodes CDR1 SGHRS and CDR2 YFSETQ. V shed 3 bases, J shed 4 bases, and the junction held 7 bases outside the gene matches. This CDR3 comprises 15 residues. The CDR3 sequence is CASSSRKGQYNEQFF. CDR3 in DNA: TGCGCCAGCAGCTCCCGAAAGGGACAGTACAATGAGCAGTTCTTC.

This rearrangement joins TRBV7-9 to TRBJ1-2; D is uncertain. Trimming pared 1 base from V and 6 bases from J, leaving 12 bases between. This CDR3 comprises 14 residues. The germline V gene has CDR1 SEHNR and CDR2 FQNEAQ (reference sequence). The chain's CDR3 is CASSLGRAVHGYTF. The CDR3 DNA is TGTGCCAGCAGCTTAGGTCGGGCAGTCCATGGCTACACCTTC.

This rearrangement joins TRBV13 to TRBJ2-7; TRBD2 is a possible D gene (6 bases). The DNA matches TRBJ2-5 better at its end, which makes the J call doubtful. The germline V gene has CDR1 PRHDT and CDR2 FYEKMQ (reference sequence). This CDR3 region has 17 residues. CDR3 in amino acids: CASSGYSRLEVGETQYF. In DNA form, the CDR3 reads TGTGCCAGCAGCGGATACTCGAGACTAGAGGTGGGAGAGACCCAGTACTTC.

In its sample, this clonotype was seen a few times. The chain recombines TRBV6-1 with TRBJ2-3; 7 positions match TRBD2. The trim removed 10 bases at V and 4 bases at J, leaving 11 bases unmatched. Per germline, CDR1 MNHNS and CDR2 SASEGT. The CDR3 is 14 residues long. The CDR3 bases are TGTGCCACTTCGGGACTACTTTTTCCAGATACGCAGTATTTT. Protein sequence: CATSGLLFPDTQYF.

V usage is TRBV5-1 and J usage is TRBJ2-1; 7 nucleotides match TRBD2. Germline lookup yields CDR1 SGHRS and CDR2 YFSETQ. V was pared by 2 bases and J by 0 bases, with 2 bases of the junction left unmatched. The CDR3 sequence is 15 residues long. In DNA form, the CDR3 reads TGCGCCAGCAGCTTCGGGAGGAGCTCCTACAATGAGCAGTTCTTC. This encodes CASSFGRSSYNEQFF.

This sequence joins TRBV20-1 and TRBJ2-7, with TRBD2 matching over 9 bases. The CDR3 consists of 13 residues. Looked up from germline, CDR1 is DFQATT and CDR2 is SNEGSKA (reference sequence). The ends lost 5 bases at V and 2 bases at J; junction bases unmatched: 4. Here the CDR3 reads CSASSSGTYEQYF. For the CDR3, the DNA is TGCAGTGCTTCGTCTAGCGGGACCTACGAGCAGTACTTC.